These 13 T cell receptor beta chains came from one sample sequenced in a study of blood T cell repertoires in COVID-19. Profiled with immunoSEQ multiplex PCR; TCRdb holds only in-frame clones, not every one. This sample yields some 300,000 clones, of which about 90% are seen a single time; 6.3% belongs to the top ten. Sequencing used peripheral blood. The source of these receptors is a woman aged 50 to 60 with COVID-19, enrolled during active disease.

Details on this clone: The junction and the germline gene differ at one end; a read error may be behind it. The J gene is TRBJ2-7, the V gene TRBV7-8; 7 nucleotides align to TRBD1. Germline CDR1 reads SGHVS; CDR2 reads FQNEAQ. The CDR3 covers 12 residues. The CDR3 bases are TGTGCCAGCAGCCATTCAGGGGGACCCCCCAAATTC. As protein: CASSHSGGPPKF.

This clone was detected once. The V call is TRBV5-1, the J call TRBJ2-4, with a tentative D call TRBD1 (5 bases). From germline, CDR1 is SGHRS and CDR2 YFSETQ. CDR3 size: 16 residues. Trimming pared 0 bases from V and 4 bases from J, leaving 14 bases between. Here the CDR3 reads CASSLGSGQGKNIQYF. As DNA, the CDR3 is TGCGCCAGCAGCTTGGGATCCGGCCAGGGAAAAAACATTCAGTACTTC.

This chain joins TRBV29-1 and TRBJ2-7, with 9 bases identical to TRBD1. V shed 4 bases, J shed 5 bases, and the junction held 6 bases outside the gene matches. From germline, CDR1 is SQVTM and CDR2 ANQGSEA. The CDR3 has 13 amino acids. In DNA, the CDR3 is TGCAGCGTTGGGGGACAGGGAAGGCACGAGCAGTACTTC. Translation gives CSVGGQGRHEQYF.

The CDR3, as DNA: TGTGCCAGCAGTTACGGCGGCGTAGGGACAGGGGGCGAGGAGACCCAGTACTTC. It translates to CASSYGGVGTGGEETQYF. This chain connects TRBV6-2 or TRBV6-3 to TRBJ2-5, with 12 bases matching TRBD1. The CDR3 runs 18 residues. From germline, CDR1 is MNHEY and CDR2 SVGEGT. V shed 2 bases and J 5 bases; nucleotides not matched to a gene: 12.

The gene calls are TRBV2 and TRBJ2-3; D may be TRBD2 (6 bases). The CDR3 runs to 14 residues. Germline CDR1 is SNHLY and CDR2 is FYNNEI. Trimming cost V 8 bases and J 3 bases, with 15 bases left between them. The CDR3 here is CASSDGSGTDTQYF. In DNA, the CDR3 is TGTGCCAGCTCGGACGGGAGTGGGACAGATACGCAGTATTTT.

The chain joins TRBV2 to TRBJ2-1; TRBD2 matches 9 bases. CDR1 is SNHLY, CDR2 FYNNEI, per germline. The junction had 14 bases not matched to a gene; V was cut back by 7 bases and J by 10 bases. The CDR3 loop spans 15 amino acids. CDR3 sequence reads: CASTYSGSGSEEQFF. The CDR3 DNA follows: TGTGCCAGCACCTATAGCGGGAGCGGGTCAGAGGAGCAGTTCTTC.

The chain employs TRBV10-3 and TRBJ1-2; the match to TRBD1 covers 11 bases. This CDR3 spans 17 amino acids. The V and J ends lost 0 bases and 7 bases, in that order; junction bases with no gene match: 10. CDR1 is ENHRY, CDR2 SYGVKD, per germline. CDR3 sequence reads: CAISESHMRTGGSGYTF. CDR3 nucleotide sequence: TGTGCCATCAGTGAGTCGCATATGAGGACAGGGGGCTCTGGCTACACCTTC.

Regarding this clone: An end of the junction does not agree with germline; a read error may underlie this. This specimen includes other DNA sequences encoding the same CDR3. The rearrangement uses TRBV6-1 and TRBJ2-7, with 13 bases lining up with TRBD2. CDR1 is MNHNS, CDR2 SASEGT, per germline. The CDR3 length is 15 residues. The CDR3 DNA sequence: TGTGCCAGCCGTGAGGGACTAGCGGGAATATACGAGCAGTACTTC. This codes for CASREGLAGIYEQYF.

Written as DNA, the CDR3 is TGTGCCAGCAGCTTATGGGCTGGAGATACGCAGTATTTT. Protein product: CASSLWAGDTQYF. The chain couples TRBV7-3 to TRBJ2-3; D gene ambiguous. V lost 2 bases, J lost 5 bases, and 8 bases lay in between. This CDR3 contains 13 residues. Germline assignment: CDR1 SGHTA and CDR2 FQGTGA.

This chain links TRBV30 with TRBJ1-1, with a possible D match to TRBD1 (6 bases). This CDR3 has 13 residues. Germline CDR1 and CDR2: GTSNPN and SVGIG (reference sequence). The ends were cut back, 0 bases at V and 4 bases at J, with 9 bases in the middle. DNA for the CDR3: TGTGCCTGGAGTGTTCGGACAGTCACTGAAGCTTTCTTT. Encoded protein: CAWSVRTVTEAFF.

This clone was counted a single time. The chain uses TRBV27 and TRBJ2-2; 7 nucleotides match TRBD1. J lost 5 bases, V lost 2 bases, and 5 bases had no gene match. The CDR3 is made up of 15 amino acids. Germline-derived CDR1 and CDR2 are MNHEY and SMNVEV (reference sequence). The CDR3 coding sequence is TGTGCCAGCAGTTTAAGACAGGGTAGGACCGGGGAGCTGTTTTTT. Residues: CASSLRQGRTGELFF.

The J gene is TRBJ1-1, the V gene TRBV7-9, with TRBD1 identical over 8 bases. Per the germline V gene, CDR1 is SEHNR and CDR2 is FQNEAQ (reference sequence). The CDR3 has 13 residues. J was trimmed by 7 bases and V by 5 bases; bases with no gene match: 6. The CDR3 is CASSVDRAREAFF. The CDR3 coding sequence is TGTGCCAGCAGCGTGGACAGGGCCCGTGAAGCTTTCTTT.

The rearrangement uses TRBV3-1 (or the pseudogene TRBV3-2) and TRBJ2-1; 9 positions match TRBD1. J lost 8 bases, V lost 1 base, and 6 bases had no gene match. Per germline, CDR1 LGHDT and CDR2 YNNKEL (reference sequence). The CDR3 totals 15 residues. This chain's CDR3 is CASSQGATGGHEQFF. The CDR3 DNA sequence: TGTGCCAGCAGCCAAGGGGCCACAGGGGGCCATGAGCAGTTCTTC.